This TCR beta chain was sequenced in a study of blood T cell repertoires in COVID-19. About the research overall: PBMCs, B-cell-depleted T cells, or T cells provided the cDNA or gDNA that made up the material.

Looked up from germline, CDR1 is LNHDA and CDR2 is SQIVND (reference sequence). Unmatched junction bases numbered 9, after V lost 3 bases and J lost 5 bases. This CDR3 is built from 17 residues. In the source study's methods: Reference gene primer amplification in the assay estimated nucleated cell counts. Profiling relied on immunoSEQ multiplex PCR, and the TCRdb table lists in-frame clones only, not all of them. V and J calls and clone size come straight from that table; D and trimming were deduced from the DNA. Altogether 160,000 or so clones are present, approximately 85% being singletons, with the ten largest covering around 8%. Seattle's cohort entered during active infection and was followed longitudinally.

This rearrangement joins TRBV19 to TRBJ2-5, with 13 bases lining up with TRBD2. The TCR originated in a woman between 55 and 75 years old with COVID-19, enrolled during active disease. Sequencing used peripheral blood. The CDR3 region has the DNA TGTGCCAGTAGTATGTCCTCCGGGACTAGCGGGAAGGAGACCCAGTACTTC. Protein: CASSMSSGTSGKETQYF. The complete variable domain, with remaining parts taken from reference TRBV19 and TRBJ2-5, reads DGGITQSPKYLFRKEGQNVTLSCEQNLNHDAMYWYRQDPGQGLRLIYYSQIVNDFQKGDIAEGYSVSREKKESFPLTVTSAQKNPTAFYLCASSMSSGTSGKETQYFGPGTRLLVL.